The clone carrying this TCR beta chain was found many times. The antigen remains unidentified. The data stem from a study of T cells after posttransplantation cyclophosphamide. The CDR3 covers 15 residues. V shed 6 bases, J shed 2 bases, and the junction held 5 bases outside the gene matches. Germline loops: CDR1 LNHDA, CDR2 SQIVND (reference sequence). Clones were read by immunoSEQ multiplex PCR, and TCRdb kept only the in-frame ones, dropping some. This sample has some 43,000 clones, each found more than once. Broader study findings: Recipient CMV seropositivity and CMV reactivation strongly tracked TRB clonality. Tissue-infiltrating T cells from skin or gut overlapped little with blood T cells.

The TCR originated in a man aged 35 to 55 in good health, CMV-negative, and a related stem cell transplant donor. Sequenced material: PBMCs. The chain carries TRBV19 and TRBJ2-2, with 8 bases identical to TRBD2. DNA for the CDR3: TGTGCCAGTAGCCAAGCGGGAGAAAACACCGGGGAGCTGTTTTTT. Translated, it gives CASSQAGENTGELFF.